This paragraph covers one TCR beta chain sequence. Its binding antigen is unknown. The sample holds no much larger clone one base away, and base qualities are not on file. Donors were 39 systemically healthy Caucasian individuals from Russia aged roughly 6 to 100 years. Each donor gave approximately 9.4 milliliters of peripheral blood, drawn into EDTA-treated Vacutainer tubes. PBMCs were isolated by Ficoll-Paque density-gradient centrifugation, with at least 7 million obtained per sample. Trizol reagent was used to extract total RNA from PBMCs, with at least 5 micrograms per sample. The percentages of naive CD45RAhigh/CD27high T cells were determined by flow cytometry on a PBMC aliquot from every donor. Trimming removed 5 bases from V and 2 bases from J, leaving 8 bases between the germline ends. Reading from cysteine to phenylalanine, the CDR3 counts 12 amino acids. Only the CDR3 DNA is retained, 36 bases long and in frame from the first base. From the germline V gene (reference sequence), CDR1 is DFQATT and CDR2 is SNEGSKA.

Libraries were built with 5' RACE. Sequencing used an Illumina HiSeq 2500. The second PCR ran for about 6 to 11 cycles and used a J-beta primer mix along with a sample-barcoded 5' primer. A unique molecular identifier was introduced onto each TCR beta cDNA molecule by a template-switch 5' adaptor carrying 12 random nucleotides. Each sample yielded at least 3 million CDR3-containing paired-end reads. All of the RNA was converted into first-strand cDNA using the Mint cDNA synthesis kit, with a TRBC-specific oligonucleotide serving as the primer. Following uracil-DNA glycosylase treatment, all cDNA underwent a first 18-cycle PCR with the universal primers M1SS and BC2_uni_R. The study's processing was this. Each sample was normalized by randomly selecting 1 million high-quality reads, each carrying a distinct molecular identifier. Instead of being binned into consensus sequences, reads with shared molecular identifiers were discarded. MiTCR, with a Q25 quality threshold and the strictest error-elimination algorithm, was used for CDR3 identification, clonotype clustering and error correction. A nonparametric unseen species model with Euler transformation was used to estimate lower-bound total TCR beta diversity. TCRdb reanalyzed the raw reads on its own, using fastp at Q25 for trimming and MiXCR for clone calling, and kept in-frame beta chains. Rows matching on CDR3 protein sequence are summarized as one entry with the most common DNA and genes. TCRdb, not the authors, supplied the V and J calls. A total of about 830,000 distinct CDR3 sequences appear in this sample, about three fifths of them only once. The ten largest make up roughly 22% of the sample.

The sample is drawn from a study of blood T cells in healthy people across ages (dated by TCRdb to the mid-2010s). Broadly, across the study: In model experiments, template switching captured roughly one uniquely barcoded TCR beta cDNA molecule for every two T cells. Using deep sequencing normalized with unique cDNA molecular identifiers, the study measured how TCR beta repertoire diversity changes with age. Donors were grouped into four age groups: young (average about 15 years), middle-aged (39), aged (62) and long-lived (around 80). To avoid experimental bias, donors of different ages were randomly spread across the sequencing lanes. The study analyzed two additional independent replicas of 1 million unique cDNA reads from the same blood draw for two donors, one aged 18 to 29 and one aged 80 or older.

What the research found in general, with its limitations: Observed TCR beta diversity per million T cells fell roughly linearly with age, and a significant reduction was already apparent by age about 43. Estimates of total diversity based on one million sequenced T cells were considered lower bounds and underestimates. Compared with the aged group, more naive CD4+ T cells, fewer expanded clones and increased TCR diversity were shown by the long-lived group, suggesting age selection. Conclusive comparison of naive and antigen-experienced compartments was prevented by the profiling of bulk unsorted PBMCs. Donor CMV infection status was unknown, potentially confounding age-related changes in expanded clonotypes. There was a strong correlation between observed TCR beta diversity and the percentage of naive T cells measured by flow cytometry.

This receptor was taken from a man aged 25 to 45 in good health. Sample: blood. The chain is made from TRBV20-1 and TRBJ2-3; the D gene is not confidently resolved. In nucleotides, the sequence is TGCAGTGCTCGAAGGGCCACAGATACGCAGTATTTT. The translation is CSARRATDTQYF.